This TCR beta chain was found in a study of blood T cell repertoires in COVID-19. Study-level background: The United States, Italy and Spain were the sources of the acute and convalescent COVID-19 samples. Sources were T cells, B-cell-depleted T cells, or PBMCs; the material itself was cDNA or gDNA.

J lost 4 bases, V lost 5 bases, and 18 bases had no gene match. Germline CDR1 SGHNT, CDR2 YYREEE (reference sequence). The CDR3 spans 20 residues. How the authors handled the data: Amplification with reference gene primers provided the estimates of nucleated cell counts. Using immunoSEQ multiplex PCR, the repertoire was profiled, and TCRdb retains in-frame clones only, with some absent. The DNA was the basis for D and trimming; V, J and clone size are from that table. The sample records a few hundred thousand clones, roughly 90% being singletons. This receptor was obtained from a man aged 18 to 29 who had recovered from COVID-19. The genes are TRBV5-4 and TRBJ2-7; TRBD2 aligns across 16 bases. Material for sequencing was peripheral blood. The CDR3 DNA sequence: TGTGCCAGCAGTCCCTCCCCCGGGACTAGCGGGAGGGCGGTGCTTTACGAGCAGTACTTC. The encoded protein is CASSPSPGTSGRAVLYEQYF.